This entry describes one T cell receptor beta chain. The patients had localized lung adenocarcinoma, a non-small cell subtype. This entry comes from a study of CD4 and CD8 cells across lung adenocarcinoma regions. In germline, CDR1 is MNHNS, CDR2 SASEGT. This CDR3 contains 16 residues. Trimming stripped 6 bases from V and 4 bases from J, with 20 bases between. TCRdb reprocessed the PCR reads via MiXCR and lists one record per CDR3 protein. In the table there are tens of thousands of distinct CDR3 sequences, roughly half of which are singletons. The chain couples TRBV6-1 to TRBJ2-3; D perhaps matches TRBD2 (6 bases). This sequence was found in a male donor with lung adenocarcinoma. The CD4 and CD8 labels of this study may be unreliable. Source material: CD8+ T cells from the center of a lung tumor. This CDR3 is CASRGKAGRAPDTQYF. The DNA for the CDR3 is TGTGCCAGCAGGGGGAAGGCGGGACGGGCCCCAGATACGCAGTATTTT.